This T cell receptor beta chain was documented in a study of T cell changes during pregnancy in multiple sclerosis. TCRdb keeps only in-frame clones here, not all; method: immunoSEQ multiplex PCR. Seen here are about 57,000 clones, around nine tenths observed once, and the top ten hold more than 1.5%. V was pared by 5 bases and J by 8 bases, with 15 bases between. The CDR3 runs 13 residues. From germline, CDR1 is SGHTA and CDR2 FQGNSA. The genes are TRBV7-2 and TRBJ1-1, with a weak D call TRBD1 (5 bases). The TCR was taken from a female donor with multiple sclerosis, enrolled in a pregnancy study. This specimen was peripheral blood, taken after pregnancy. CDR3 nucleotides: TGTGCCAGCAGCCGAGCACGGGGGGTAGAAGCTTTCTTT. Translated, it gives CASSRARGVEAFF.